The clone carrying this TCR beta chain was found many times. Its antigen is currently unknown. None of the patients had undergone any treatment ahead of thyroid surgery. This entry is derived from a study of metastatic and nonmetastatic thyroid tumors. About the study: Across peripheral blood and tumor or nodule tissue samples taken from malignant and benign thyroid patients, the repertoires were compared with one another. Points from the study as a whole: Relative to benign nodules, malignant thyroid tumors were reportedly characterized by significantly elevated TCR beta diversity in blood and tumor.

Study processing details: Researchers built a distant-metastasis classifier for papillary thyroid cancer that drew on CDR3 differences across clinicopathological groups. TCRdb re-processed the PCR reads through MiXCR. TCRdb, not the authors, supplied the V and J calls. The data contain around 22,000 clones, around 20% of them singletons. CDR1 is SGHAT, CDR2 FQNNGV, per germline. The CDR3 extends over 11 amino acids. Trimming took 5 bases from V and 7 from J, leaving 6 bases between them. This TCR came from a male donor with papillary thyroid cancer or a benign thyroid nodule (not recorded which). Some clones in this sample may be carry-over from other donors' samples. The material sequenced was blood. This chain connects TRBV11-2 to TRBJ1-3; unclear D gene. The CDR3 is CASSRGNTIYF. In DNA form, the CDR3 reads TGTGCCAGCAGCCGTGGGAACACCATATATTTT. Full variable domain (rest looked up from reference TRBV11-2 and TRBJ1-3): EAGVAQSPRYKIIEKRQSVAFWCNPISGHATLYWYQQILGQGPKLLIQFQNNGVVDDSQLPKDRFSAERLKGVDSTLKIQPAKLEDSAVYLCASSRGNTIYFGEGSWLTVV.